This T cell receptor beta chain was sequenced during a study of blood T cell repertoires in COVID-19. In the study overall: The United States, Italy and Spain supplied acute and convalescent COVID-19 samples. Sample material is recorded as cDNA or gDNA derived from T cells, B-cell-depleted T cells, or PBMCs.

The CDR3 length is 13 residues. As handled by the study authors: Amplified reference gene primers provided the basis for estimating nucleated cell counts. Profiling relied on immunoSEQ multiplex PCR, and the TCRdb table lists in-frame clones only, not all of them. The V and J calls and clone size are taken from that table; D and trimming were inferred from the DNA. Of about 74,000 clones listed, about 80% were seen once; the top ten hold around 16%. As to this clone: Germline and junction disagree at one end, which may indicate a read error. This sample includes further DNA sequences coding for the same CDR3.

Material: peripheral blood. This TCR was sampled from a human donor in a cohort sampled during active COVID-19. The V and J genes are TRBV12-3 or TRBV12-4 and TRBJ1-1, with a tentative D call TRBD1 (5 bases). CDR3 region: CASSSRVNTEAFF. The CDR3 DNA reads as TGTGCCAGCAGTTCCAGGGTCAACACTGAAGCTTTCTTC.